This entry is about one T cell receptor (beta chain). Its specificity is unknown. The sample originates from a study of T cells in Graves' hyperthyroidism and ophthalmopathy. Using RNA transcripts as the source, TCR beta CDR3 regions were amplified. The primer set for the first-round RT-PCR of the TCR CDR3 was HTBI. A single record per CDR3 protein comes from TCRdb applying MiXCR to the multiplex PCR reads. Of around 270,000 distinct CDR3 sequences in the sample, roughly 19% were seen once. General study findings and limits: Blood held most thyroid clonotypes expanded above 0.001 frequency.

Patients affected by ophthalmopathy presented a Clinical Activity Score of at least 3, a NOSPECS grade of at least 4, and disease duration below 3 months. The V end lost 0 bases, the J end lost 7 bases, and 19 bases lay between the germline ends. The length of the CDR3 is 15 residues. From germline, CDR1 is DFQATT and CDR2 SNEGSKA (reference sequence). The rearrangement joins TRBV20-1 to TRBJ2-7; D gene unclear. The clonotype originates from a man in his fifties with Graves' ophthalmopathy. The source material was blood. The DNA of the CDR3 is TGCAGTGCTAGAGATCGGCTGAACGAGGCAGGAGAGCAGTACTTC. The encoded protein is CSARDRLNEAGEQYF.